This T cell receptor (beta chain) was recovered during a study of memory CD4+ T cells and cytomegalovirus serostatus. Study at large: Healthy Belgian adult donors included roughly ten CMV-positive and approximately 25 CMV-negative people.

Single viable CD3+CD4+CD8-CD45RO+ cells were sorted as the memory CD4+ T cells. Original data processing: Out-of-frame sequences were removed, leaving 2 million to 2.5 million distinct TCRbeta sequences. Assay used: immunoSEQ multiplex PCR; TCRdb lists only in-frame clones, some missing. V and J calls and clone size are copied from that table; D and trimming were computed from the DNA. The sample carries about 54,000 clones, roughly four fifths recorded once. Study results and caveats: Each of approximately 61 CMV-associated TCRbeta sequences occurred in one to five individuals. Median bootstrapped AUC for CMV status was around 0.95 originally, approximately 0.9 US-trained.

This clone turned up a few times. Its antigen is currently unknown. The receptor was isolated from an adult in good health and CMV-seronegative. The sample taken for sequencing was memory CD4+ T cells from blood.

The CDR3, as DNA: TGTGCCAGCAGTCCCGAGTGGCGCGACTACGAGCAGTACTTC. Residues: CASSPEWRDYEQYF. The V and J genes are TRBV27 and TRBJ2-7; D not certain. The ends were cut back, 5 bases at V and 3 bases at J, with 14 bases in the middle. CDR3 length: 14 residues. Germline lookup yields CDR1 MNHEY and CDR2 SMNVEV (reference sequence).